The rows below give T cell receptor beta chains drawn from one sample of a study of neurological immune-mediated disorders. A single record per CDR3 protein comes from TCRdb applying MiXCR to the 5' RACE reads. The repertoire holds 45,000 to 60,000 distinct CDR3 sequences, with roughly 3.5% as singletons. Sequencing input: PBMCs. The receptors shown here come from a man aged 25 to 45 with multiple sclerosis. Both conserved end residues are part of each CDR3. The D gene is left open where the match is weak. Only some rows state a clone size, as once, few, many or a class for expanded clones.

TRBV7-3	TRBD2	many	TRBJ2-3	CASSLMGSRGEEDTQYF	TGTGCCAGCAGCTTAATGGGGAGTCGGGGGGAGGAGGATACGCAGTATTTT
TRBV4-1	TRBD1	many	TRBJ2-7	CASSQGQGIGYEQYF	TGCGCCAGCAGCCAAGGACAGGGGATTGGCTACGAGCAGTACTTC
TRBV7-9	TRBD1	many	TRBJ1-4	CASSSGTGANEKLFF	TGTGCCAGCAGCTCAGGGACAGGGGCTAATGAAAAACTGTTTTTT
TRBV7-6	.	few	TRBJ2-3	CASSLFASSSTDTQYF	TGTGCCAGCAGCTTATTTGCGTCGTCTAGCACAGATACGCAGTATTTT
TRBV12-3/TRBV12-4	.	many	TRBJ2-1	CASSPPGTGREQFF	TGTGCCAGCAGTCCTCCGGGAACGGGCCGTGAGCAGTTCTTC
TRBV29-1	.	few	TRBJ1-2	CSVNREDGYTF	TGCAGCGTTAACAGGGAAGACGGCTACACCTTC
TRBV5-6	.	medium-sized	TRBJ2-5	CASSLSETQYF	TGTGCCAGCAGCTTGTCGGAGACCCAGTACTTC
TRBV20-1	TRBD1	many	TRBJ1-2	CSARDKGRGGAYGYTF	TGCAGTGCTAGAGATAAAGGGAGAGGGGGCGCATATGGCTACACCTTC
TRBV7-9	.	many	TRBJ2-1	CASSQRGKLAYNEQFF	TGTGCCAGCAGCCAACGTGGGAAATTGGCCTACAATGAGCAGTTCTTC
TRBV5-1	TRBD1	many	TRBJ1-1	CASSLAGTATEAFF	TGCGCCAGCAGCTTGGCCGGGACAGCCACTGAAGCTTTCTTT
TRBV20-1	.	many	TRBJ1-5	CSARAGTGAYQPQHF	TGCAGTGCCCGTGCCGGGACTGGGGCGTATCAGCCCCAGCATTTT
TRBV12-3/TRBV12-4	.	.	TRBJ2-1	CASSQIIREQFF	TGTGCCAGCAGCCAAATAATCCGTGAGCAGTTCTTC
TRBV4-2	TRBD2	many	TRBJ2-3	CASSHPSTSGRAEGTDTQYF	TGTGCCAGCAGCCACCCGTCCACCAGCGGGAGGGCCGAGGGGACAGATACGCAGTATTTT
TRBV20-1	.	many	TRBJ1-5	CSARSGINQPQHF	TGCAGTGCTAGGAGCGGGATCAATCAGCCCCAGCATTTT
TRBV15	.	many	TRBJ1-1	CATSSPHQGLLNTEAFF	TGTGCCACCAGCAGTCCGCATCAGGGACTGTTAAACACTGAAGCTTTCTTT